This T cell receptor beta chain is drawn from a study of PD-1 blockade in classical Hodgkin lymphoma. Produced via immunoSEQ multiplex PCR; TCRdb's table is partial and in-frame only. The top ten clones hold roughly 9.2% of a sample with approximately 160,000 clones, 78% of them seen once. V was pared by 0 bases and J by 5 bases, with 18 bases between. Germline values: CDR1 SGDLS, CDR2 YYNGEE. The CDR3 extends over 16 amino acids. After autologous stem cell transplantation all patients relapsed, and prior brentuximab vedotin exposure differed between cohorts. The material sequenced was peripheral blood mononuclear cells (PBMCs), taken before the second cycle of nivolumab. The source is a human donor with classical Hodgkin lymphoma. The J gene is TRBJ2-7, the V gene TRBV9; weak D call: TRBD2 (6 bases). CDR3 in DNA: TGTGCCAGCAGCGTAGAGGCCAGGCGGGGTGTTCACGAGCAGTACTTC. Its translation: CASSVEARRGVHEQYF.